What follows are 5 T cell receptor beta chains derived from one specimen sequenced in a study of CD8 T cells in ankylosing spondylitis (TCRdb year 2017). General study outcomes and caveats: Blood from ankylosing spondylitis patients appeared to be characterized by a TCR beta motif composed of under 10 highly homologous amino acid variants.

What these receptors recognize is not known. Receptors were amplified or captured by 5' RACE. Sequencing was carried out with an Illumina HiSeq 2500. The raw public reads went through TCRdb reprocessing: fastp at Q25, MiXCR clone calling, in-frame beta chains kept. A single entry per CDR3 protein holds the most common genes and DNA from its merged rows. The sample profile shows hundreds of thousands of distinct CDR3 sequences; approximately 11% of them were found once. Of the sample, approximately 6.3% is held by the ten largest clones. The sample comprised blood, either unsorted or a sorted T cell fraction (not recorded which). The source of these receptors is a male donor with ankylosing spondylitis.

This chain connects TRBV6-2 or TRBV6-3 to TRBJ2-1; 9 positions match TRBD2. Germline CDR1 reads MNHEY; CDR2 reads SVGEGT. The V segment lost 5 bases and the J segment 4 bases; nucleotides outside the gene matches: 9. CDR3 length equals 16 residues. The CDR3 spells CASSLGGRGGYNEQFF. CDR3 bases: TGTGCCAGCAGTCTCGGCGGGAGGGGTGGGTACAATGAGCAGTTCTTC.

This clonotype was seen more than once but under ten times. The rearrangement links TRBV20-1 to TRBJ2-3; unclear D gene. This CDR3 spans 13 amino acids. V was cut by 3 bases and J by 0 bases, with 7 bases left in between. CDR1 is DFQATT, CDR2 SNEGSKA, per germline (reference sequence). CDR3 in DNA: TGCAGTGCTAGTCGGCCTAGCACAGATACGCAGTATTTT. As protein: CSASRPSTDTQYF.

This clonotype was counted between two and nine times. The chain employs TRBV19 and TRBJ1-1; 9 positions match TRBD1. The length of the CDR3 is 13 residues. Germline V CDR1 and CDR2: LNHDA, SQIVND (reference sequence). V shed 6 bases and J 6 bases; nucleotides not matched to a gene: 5. The CDR3 DNA sequence: TGTGCCAGTAGGGGACAGGGAGATCCTGAAGCTTTCTTT. Translation: CASRGQGDPEAFF. Drawing the rest from reference TRBV19 and TRBJ1-1, the complete variable domain is DGGITQSPKYLFRKEGQNVTLSCEQNLNHDAMYWYRQDPGQGLRLIYYSQIVNDFQKGDIAEGYSVSREKKESFPLTVTSAQKNPTAFYLCASRGQGDPEAFFGQGTRLTVV.

This clonotype was found many times. The rearrangement links TRBV29-1 to TRBJ2-2; weak D call: TRBD1 (5 bases). Looked up from germline, CDR1 is SQVTM and CDR2 is ANQGSEA. Trimming shortened V by 8 bases and J by 6 bases, and 16 bases separated the two germline ends. CDR3 length: 13 residues. CDR3 nucleotides: TGCAGCTGCTCTCCAGGGATTCCCGGGGAGCTGTTTTTT. This codes for CSCSPGIPGELFF.

Only a few counts were recorded for this clonotype. This chain uses TRBV20-1 with TRBJ1-4; 7 positions match TRBD1. CDR3 length: 13 residues. Germline loops: CDR1 DFQATT, CDR2 SNEGSKA (reference sequence). The J segment lost 7 bases and the V segment lost 2 bases, leaving 4 bases of the junction unmatched. As DNA, the CDR3 is TGCAGTGCTAGAAAGGGGGCGGGTGAAAAACTGTTTTTT. Protein sequence: CSARKGAGEKLFF.